Listed below are T cell receptor beta chains from one sample, sequenced in a study of cytomegalovirus exposure and HLA in healthy donors. Here immunoSEQ multiplex PCR was the method, and the copy in TCRdb shows in-frame clones only, minus some. The sample holds some 200,000 clones, roughly 84% seen once. Sequenced sample: PBMCs. The receptors originated from a girl under two years old in good health and CMV-seronegative. The CDR3 runs from the conserved cysteine through the conserved F or W. A D gene is named only where the DNA matches it firmly. Clone sizes are given selectively: once, few, many, or a class where the clone is expanded.

size | length | D | J | V | CDR3 | DNA
. | 16 | . | TRBJ2-7 | TRBV28 | CASSYFHETPSEEQYF | TGTGCCAGCAGTTACTTTCATGAGACACCCAGTGAAGAGCAGTACTTC
. | 16 | . | TRBJ2-1 | TRBV5-4 | CASSSAGAELYNEQFF | TGTGCCAGCAGCTCGGCAGGGGCGGAACTATACAATGAGCAGTTCTTC
. | 12 | . | TRBJ1-2 | TRBV5-1 | CASSLEGNGYTF | TGCGCCAGCAGCTTGGAGGGGAACGGCTACACCTTC
. | 18 | . | TRBJ1-4 | TRBV7-9 | CASSLRGVATGQGEKLFF | TGTGCCAGCAGCCTGCGAGGGGTAGCGACAGGCCAGGGAGAAAAACTGTTTTTT
. | 15 | TRBD2 | TRBJ2-7 | TRBV5-5 | CASSYLTSGGGEQYF | TGTGCCAGCAGCTACCTAACTAGCGGGGGGGGCGAGCAGTACTTC
. | 14 | TRBD1 | TRBJ2-3 | TRBV5-4 | CASSSDRGADTQYF | TGTGCCAGCAGCTCCGACAGGGGGGCAGATACGCAGTATTTT
. | 14 | . | TRBJ1-6 | TRBV4-1 | CASSDMYDNSPLHF | TGCGCCAGCAGCGACATGTATGATAATTCACCCCTCCACTTT
. | 15 | TRBD1 | TRBJ1-2 | TRBV11-3 | CASSFATGRNYGYTF | TGTGCCAGCAGCTTCGCGACAGGGCGTAACTATGGCTACACCTTC
. | 14 | . | TRBJ1-1 | TRBV7-9 | CASSLQGGGVEAFF | TGTGCCAGCAGCTTACAGGGAGGGGGGGTTGAAGCTTTCTTT
once | 15 | . | TRBJ1-2 | TRBV7-9 | CSSSSRQADNYGYTF | TGTTCCAGCAGCTCTCGACAGGCCGACAACTATGGCTACACTTTC
. | 12 | TRBD2 | TRBJ2-1 | TRBV7-9 | CATGGENDEQFF | TGTGCCACCGGGGGGGAAAACGATGAGCAGTTCTTC
. | 15 | TRBD2 | TRBJ2-1 | TRBV15 | CATSRSGDPYNEQFF | TGTGCCACCAGCAGGAGCGGGGACCCATACAATGAGCAGTTCTTC
. | 14 | . | TRBJ2-3 | TRBV7-8 | CASSLQGYGDTQYF | TGTGCCAGCAGCCTCCAGGGGTACGGAGATACGCAGTATTTT
once | 13 | . | TRBJ1-5 | TRBV19 | CATSRQGNQPQHF | TGTGCCACCTCCCGACAGGGCAATCAGCCCCAGCATTTT
. | 13 | . | TRBJ1-2 | TRBV6-5 | CASSLFREDGYTF | TGTGCCAGCAGTCTATTTAGGGAGGACGGCTACACCTTC
. | 15 | TRBD1 | TRBJ2-7 | TRBV28 | CASSLFRDSRYEQYF | TGTGCCAGCAGTTTATTCCGGGACAGTCGCTACGAGCAGTACTTC
. | 12 | . | TRBJ2-7 | TRBV7-9 | CASSLDIYEQYF | TGTGCCAGCAGCTTAGACATCTACGAGCAGTACTTC
. | 15 | TRBD1 | TRBJ1-4 | TRBV10-3 | CAISAGTQGAEKLFF | TGTGCCATCAGTGCGGGAACGCAGGGGGCCGAAAAACTGTTTTTT
. | 17 | TRBD1 | TRBJ1-6 | TRBV4-2 | CASSQEPGGAYNSPLHF | TGTGCCAGCAGCCAAGAGCCAGGGGGAGCCTATAATTCACCCCTCCACTTT
once | 17 | TRBD2 | TRBJ2-3 | TRBV5-1 | CASSGSSGGAVTDTQYF | TGCGCCAGCAGCGGCTCTAGCGGGGGGGCAGTCACAGATACGCAGTATTTT
. | 15 | TRBD1 | TRBJ1-2 | TRBV5-5 | CASSLVRDRDYGYTF | TGTGCCAGCAGCTTGGTTAGGGACAGGGACTATGGCTACACCTTC
. | 18 | TRBD1 | TRBJ2-6 | TRBV9 | CASRHGTGGESGANVLTF | TGTGCCAGCAGGCACGGGACAGGGGGCGAATCTGGGGCCAACGTCCTGACTTTC
. | 15 | TRBD2 | TRBJ2-7 | TRBV9 | CASSVSSGSLYEQYF | TGTGCCAGCAGCGTAAGTAGCGGGAGTCTCTACGAGCAGTACTTC
. | 13 | . | TRBJ2-7 | TRBV5-8 | CASSPPSSYEQYF | TGTGCCAGCAGCCCCCCTAGCTCCTACGAGCAGTACTTC
. | 16 | . | TRBJ2-1 | TRBV4-3 | CASSQDLSGKYNEQFF | TGCGCCAGCAGCCAAGATCTGAGCGGAAAATACAATGAGCAGTTCTTC
. | 14 | TRBD2 | TRBJ2-1 | TRBV7-9 | CASSYIAGGSEQFF | TGTGCCAGCAGTTATATAGCGGGGGGGAGTGAGCAGTTCTTC
few | 13 | . | TRBJ2-7 | TRBV6-5 | CASSGQNSYEQYF | TGTGCCAGCAGTGGACAGAACTCCTACGAGCAGTACTTC
. | 18 | TRBD2 | TRBJ2-1 | TRBV11-2 | CASSRGGITALSYNEQFF | TGTGCCAGCAGCCGGGGGGGAATCACCGCCCTAAGTTACAATGAGCAGTTCTTC
. | 16 | TRBD1 | TRBJ1-5 | TRBV9 | CASSPGDRIRNQPQHF | TGTGCCAGCAGCCCGGGGGACAGGATCCGCAATCAGCCCCAGCATTTT
. | 15 | . | TRBJ2-7 | TRBV7-8 | CASSPRAGVGSEQYF | TGTGCCAGCAGCCCTCGGGCGGGCGTGGGTTCCGAGCAGTACTTC
. | 16 | . | TRBJ2-1 | TRBV7-9 | CASSLDLAPAYNEQFF | TGTGCCAGCAGCTTAGATTTAGCGCCAGCCTACAATGAGCAGTTCTTC
. | 14 | TRBD1 | TRBJ1-1 | TRBV2 | CASSNRGFGAEAFF | TGTGCCAGCAGCAACAGGGGATTTGGGGCTGAAGCTTTCTTT
. | 15 | TRBD2 | TRBJ2-3 | TRBV30 | CAWDSGRAGADTQYF | TGTGCCTGGGATAGCGGGAGGGCCGGAGCAGATACGCAGTATTTT
. | 14 | TRBD1 | TRBJ2-2 | TRBV5-1 | CASSRTGRTGELFF | TGCGCCAGCAGCCGGACAGGGAGAACCGGGGAGCTGTTTTTT
. | 14 | TRBD2 | TRBJ2-3 | TRBV7-6 | CASSIRTSADTQYF | TGTGCCAGCAGCATACGGACTAGCGCAGATACGCAGTATTTT
. | 14 | TRBD1 | TRBJ1-1 | TRBV6-5 | CASSRTGVRTEAFF | TGTGCCAGCAGTCGGACAGGGGTACGAACTGAAGCTTTCTTT
. | 16 | TRBD2 | TRBJ2-3 | TRBV30 | CAWSMASGGRTDTQYF | TGTGCCTGGAGTATGGCTAGCGGGGGGCGCACAGATACGCAGTATTTT
. | 17 | TRBD1 | TRBJ2-7 | TRBV18 | CASSPRTGQKYSYEQYF | TGTGCCAGCTCACCACGGACAGGGCAAAAATACTCCTACGAGCAGTACTTC
once | 16 | . | TRBJ1-6 | TRBV19 | CASSGQTSSYNSPLHF | TGTGCCAGTAGTGGACAGACGAGCTCCTATAATTCACCCCTCCACTTT
once | 14 | . | TRBJ2-7 | TRBV21-1 | CASSAPQGRYEQYF | TGTGCCAGCAGCGCCCCACAGGGGAGGTACGAGCAGTACTTC
. | 14 | . | TRBJ2-3 | TRBV30 | CAWNGQVSTDTQYF | TGTGCCTGGAACGGCCAGGTTAGCACAGATACGCAGTATTTT
. | 16 | . | TRBJ2-1 | TRBV6-1 | CASSEPPGTPSNEQFF | TGTGCCAGCAGTGAACCCCCCGGGACTCCCTCTAATGAGCAGTTCTTC
. | 14 | . | TRBJ2-7 | TRBV7-9 | CASSSGLVFREQYF | TGTGCCAGCAGCTCAGGGTTAGTGTTTAGAGAGCAGTACTTC
once | 17 | . | TRBJ1-1 | TRBV4-1 | CASSQVGARLAKTEAFF | TGCGCCAGCAGCCAAGTGGGGGCGAGACTAGCGAAGACTGAAGCTTTCTTT
. | 12 | . | TRBJ2-3 | TRBV23-1 | CASTWETDTQYF | TGCGCCAGCACCTGGGAGACAGATACGCAGTATTTT
. | 14 | TRBD2 | TRBJ2-5 | TRBV7-8 | CASSEREGGETQYF | TGTGCCAGCAGCGAGCGGGAGGGAGGAGAGACCCAGTACTTC
few | 16 | . | TRBJ2-2 | TRBV4-3 | CASSQDWQGGTGELFF | TGCGCCAGCAGCCAAGATTGGCAGGGTGGGACCGGGGAGCTGTTTTTT
few | 18 | . | TRBJ1-5 | TRBV19 | CASSTMKTGRKVGQPQHF | TGTGCCAGTAGTACTATGAAAACCGGGAGGAAGGTTGGTCAGCCCCAGCATTTT
. | 16 | . | TRBJ2-1 | TRBV5-1 | CASSFWGLSSYNEQFF | TGCGCCAGCAGCTTTTGGGGGCTAAGCTCCTACAATGAGCAGTTCTTC
. | 15 | . | TRBJ1-1 | TRBV5-1 | CASSLGSGSYTEAFF | TGCGCCAGCAGCCTAGGCTCAGGGTCGTACACTGAAGCTTTCTTT
. | 16 | TRBD1 | TRBJ1-2 | TRBV11-1 | CASSPGGTRSNYGYTF | TGTGCCAGCAGCCCAGGGGGGACTCGGTCTAACTATGGCTACACCTTC
. | 14 | . | TRBJ1-2 | TRBV4-1 | CASSQAGGNYGYTF | TGCGCCAGCAGCCAGGCAGGCGGGAACTATGGCTACACCTTC
. | 17 | TRBD2 | TRBJ2-5 | TRBV18 | CASSPLPGGGVRETQYF | TGTGCCAGCTCACCACTTCCTGGCGGGGGGGTCAGGGAGACCCAGTACTTC
. | 14 | . | TRBJ1-2 | TRBV5-1 | CASSGTPPNYGYTF | TGCGCCAGCAGCGGGACACCTCCTAACTATGGCTACACCTTC
. | 14 | TRBD1 | TRBJ1-6 | TRBV10-3 | CAISGDRGISPLHF | TGTGCCATCAGTGGGGACAGGGGGATTTCACCCCTCCACTTT
. | 16 | TRBD1 | TRBJ2-1 | TRBV19 | CASNDPGTGYYNEQFF | TGTGCCAGCAACGACCCCGGGACAGGATACTACAATGAGCAGTTCTTC
. | 15 | TRBD2 | TRBJ2-1 | TRBV19 | CASSSGTSGYNEQFF | TGTGCCAGTAGTTCAGGGACTAGCGGTTACAATGAGCAGTTCTTC
few | 14 | . | TRBJ2-3 | TRBV10-3 | CAISESERTDTQYF | TGTGCCATCAGTGAGTCTGAGAGGACAGATACGCAGTATTTT